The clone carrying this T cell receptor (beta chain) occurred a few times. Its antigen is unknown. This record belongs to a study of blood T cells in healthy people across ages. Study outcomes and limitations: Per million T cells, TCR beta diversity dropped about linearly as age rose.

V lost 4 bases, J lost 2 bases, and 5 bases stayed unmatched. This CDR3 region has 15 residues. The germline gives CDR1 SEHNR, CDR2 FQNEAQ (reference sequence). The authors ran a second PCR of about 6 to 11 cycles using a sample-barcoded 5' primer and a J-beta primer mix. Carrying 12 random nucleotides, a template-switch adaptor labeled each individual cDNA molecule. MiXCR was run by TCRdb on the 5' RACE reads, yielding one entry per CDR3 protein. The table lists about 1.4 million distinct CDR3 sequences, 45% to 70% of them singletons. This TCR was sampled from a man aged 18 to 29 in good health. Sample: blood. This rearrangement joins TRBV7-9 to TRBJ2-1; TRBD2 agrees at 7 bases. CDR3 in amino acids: CASSYAGAAYNEQFF. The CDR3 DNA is TGTGCCAGCAGCTATGCGGGAGCGGCCTACAATGAGCAGTTCTTC.